A selection of T cell receptor beta chains follows, all from one sample in a study of blood T cell repertoires in COVID-19. Only in-frame clones appear in the TCRdb table, and some are missing; sequencing was by immunoSEQ multiplex PCR. The sample lists over 45,000 clones, roughly 85% occurring once. Input material: peripheral blood. The source is a woman aged 80 or older with acute or convalescent COVID-19. Both conserved end residues are part of each CDR3. The D gene is left open where the match is weak. Where a row states a size, it is once, few, many or the class of an expanded clone; other rows omit it.

size,D,J,V,CDR3,DNA
NA,TRBD2,TRBJ2-1,TRBV11-2,CASSLVLAGGENEQFF,TGTGCCAGCAGCTTAGTGTTAGCGGGGGGGGAGAATGAGCAGTTCTTC
NA,TRBD1,TRBJ1-1,TRBV6-5,CASTKDRGTEAFF,TGTGCCAGCACTAAGGACAGGGGCACTGAAGCTTTCTTT
NA,NA,TRBJ2-5,TRBV29-1,CSVEGLGGTKTQYF,TGCAGCGTTGAAGGGCTAGGGGGAACGAAGACCCAGTACTTC
NA,NA,TRBJ1-1,TRBV18,CASSPSRGGKNTEAFF,TGTGCCAGCTCACCATCCCGGGGGGGGAAGAACACTGAAGCTTTCTTT
NA,NA,TRBJ1-4,TRBV5-5,CASSLTPQVTNEKLFF,TGTGCCAGCAGCCTCACCCCACAAGTAACTAATGAAAAACTGTTTTTT
few,TRBD2,TRBJ2-2,TRBV4-1,CASGGGFTGELFF,TGCGCCAGCGGGGGGGGGTTCACCGGGGAGCTGTTTTTT
NA,NA,TRBJ1-2,TRBV12-3/TRBV12-4,CASSLQGPGGYTF,TGTGCCAGCAGTCTGCAGGGTCCAGGTGGCTACACCTTC
NA,NA,TRBJ2-5,TRBV7-9,CASRLGAQGLQETQYF,TGTGCCAGCAGGTTAGGGGCCCAGGGACTTCAAGAGACCCAGTACTTC
NA,NA,TRBJ2-7,TRBV27,CASSFQQASSYEQYF,TGTGCCAGCAGTTTTCAACAGGCTAGCTCCTACGAGCAGTACTTC
NA,NA,TRBJ1-5,TRBV11-2,CASSITENQPQHF,TGTGCCAGCAGCATCACAGAGAATCAGCCCCAGCATTTT
NA,NA,TRBJ2-5,TRBV6-4,CASSLDLRQETQYF,TGTGCCAGCAGCCTAGACTTGCGCCAAGAGACCCAGTACTTC
NA,NA,TRBJ2-7,TRBV2,CATRTETYEQYF,TGTGCCACCCGGACAGAAACCTACGAGCAGTACTTC
NA,TRBD1,TRBJ1-5,TRBV5-6,CASSNTDRGPDQPQHF,TGTGCCAGCAGCAATACTGACAGGGGGCCAGATCAGCCCCAGCATTTT
NA,NA,TRBJ1-5,TRBV13,CASSFQGNQPQHF,TGTGCCAGCAGCTTTCAGGGAAATCAGCCCCAGCATTTT
NA,TRBD1,TRBJ1-5,TRBV30,CAWKGQSNQPQHF,TGTGCCTGGAAGGGACAGTCCAATCAGCCCCAGCATTTT
NA,NA,TRBJ1-1,TRBV4-1,CASSLTDGGGTEAFF,TGCGCCAGCAGCCTCACTGACGGGGGAGGTACTGAAGCTTTCTTT
NA,TRBD2,TRBJ2-1,TRBV4-1,CASSTLAGGTNEQFF,TGCGCCAGCAGCACGCTAGCGGGGGGAACCAATGAGCAGTTCTTC
NA,TRBD2,TRBJ2-3,TRBV19,CASSTLAGAQDTQYF,TGTGCCAGTAGTACCCTAGCGGGGGCCCAAGATACGCAGTATTTT
NA,NA,TRBJ1-1,TRBV29-1,CSVGQRNTEAFF,TGCAGCGTAGGACAGAGGAACACTGAAGCTTTCTTT
once,NA,TRBJ1-2,TRBV7-8,CASRLEKRVDNYGYTF,TGTGCCAGCCGACTAGAGAAGAGGGTTGATAACTATGGCTACACCTTC
NA,NA,TRBJ1-2,TRBV11-2,CASSFSSPRGAGYGYTF,TGTGCCAGCAGCTTTTCCTCACCCCGGGGGGCGGGCTATGGCTACACCTTC